The present entry profiles one T cell receptor (beta chain) with its context. Its antigen remains unidentified. This sample was included in a study of cytomegalovirus exposure and HLA in healthy donors. The CDR3 totals 14 residues. With 4 bases removed from V and 0 bases from J, the gap between germline ends came to 9 bases. Germline lookup yields CDR1 LNHDA and CDR2 SQIVND (reference sequence). Findings and caveats of the study: Using the classifier, cytomegalovirus status was reportedly diagnosed with high specificity and sensitivity. Presence/absence analyses supposed approximately even sequencing depth among donors.

Primers: 60 Vbeta forward and 13 Jbeta reverse. Sequencing used immunoSEQ multiplex PCR; TCRdb keeps in-frame clones, though not all of them. The data contain 180,000 or so clones, roughly 88% of them singletons. This chain links TRBV19 with TRBJ1-2; D not resolved. This TCR was sampled from a man between 18 and 29 years old in good health and CMV-seropositive. The sample was PBMCs. The CDR3 nucleotides read TGTGCCAGTAGTACTCTGGACTCTAACTATGGCTACACCTTC. Translation: CASSTLDSNYGYTF.